This TCR beta chain came from a study of blood T cell repertoires in COVID-19. Study background: PBMCs, B-cell-depleted T cells, or T cells provided the cDNA or gDNA that made up the material.

Participants were aged about 18 to 90 years, lived in over 20 US areas, and enrolled virtually. Clinical histories supplied by participants themselves formed the basis of cohort assignment. Cohort 3 donors counted as recovered after two negative PCRs, clearance, or resolved symptoms. TCRdb's copy holds only in-frame clones and misses some; the assay was immunoSEQ multiplex PCR. The sample lists over 200,000 clones, 70% to 90% occurring once. Trimming left V 2 bases short and J 6 bases short, with 12 bases between. This CDR3 is built from 14 residues. Germline CDR1 and CDR2: SGHAT and FQDESV (reference sequence).

Sequenced material: PBMCs or T cells enriched from blood (not recorded which). V gene TRBV11-1 combines with J gene TRBJ2-3, with D possibly being TRBD2 (5 bases). The TCR sequence derives from a woman aged 50 to 60 who had recovered from COVID-19. CDR3 nucleotide sequence: TGTGCCAGCAGCTTACGGCTAGCTCTGGATACGCAGTATTTT. Its translation: CASSLRLALDTQYF.